Below are 12 T cell receptor beta chains sequenced from a single sample in a study of blood T cell repertoires in COVID-19. Assay used: immunoSEQ multiplex PCR; TCRdb lists only in-frame clones, some missing. The sample carries more than 65,000 clones, approximately 79% recorded once. Sequences were obtained from peripheral blood. The source of these receptors is a man in his sixties with acute or convalescent COVID-19.

This sequence joins TRBV2 and TRBJ1-2; D call uncertain. CDR1 SNHLY and CDR2 FYNNEI come from the germline V gene. The CDR3 runs to 14 residues. V was clipped by 3 bases and J by 5 bases, with 13 bases between them. CDR3 sequence (DNA): TGTGCCAGCAGTGAGCTCGGGGTTGGGTATGGCTACACCTTC. Translated: CASSELGVGYGYTF.

The chain links TRBV4-3 to TRBJ2-7, with 7 nucleotides matching TRBD2. The junction had 7 bases not matched to a gene; V was cut back by 2 bases and J by 3 bases. The length of the CDR3 is 15 residues. Germline CDR1 is LGHNA and CDR2 is YSLEER. CDR3 nucleotides: TGCGCCAGCAGCCAACTGACCGGGGGGAACTACGAGCAGTACTTC. Translating gives CASSQLTGGNYEQYF.

This chain joins TRBV7-8 and TRBJ1-5; D is perhaps TRBD1 (5 bases). Per germline, CDR1 SGHVS and CDR2 FQNEAQ. CDR3 length: 16 amino acids. V was pared by 1 base and J by 0 bases, with 10 bases between. The CDR3 is CASSLVRTLSNQPQHF. CDR3 bases: TGTGCCAGCAGCTTAGTTAGGACACTTAGCAATCAGCCCCAGCATTTT.

V is TRBV7-2 and J is TRBJ2-7, with 7 bases lining up with TRBD2. Germline loops: CDR1 SGHTA, CDR2 FQGNSA. CDR3 length: 16 residues. V shed 1 base, J shed 4 bases, and the junction held 10 bases outside the gene matches. The CDR3 sequence is CASSLVGLAGSYEQYF. CDR3 DNA sequence: TGTGCCAGCAGCTTAGTGGGGTTAGCGGGTTCATACGAGCAGTACTTC. The whole variable domain, remainder taken from reference TRBV7-2 and TRBJ2-7, is GAGVSQSPSNKVTEKGKDVELRCDPISGHTALYWYRQSLGQGLEFLIYFQGNSAPDKSGLPSDRFSAERTGGSVSTLTIQRTQQEDSAVYLCASSLVGLAGSYEQYFGPGTRLTVT.

The rearrangement links TRBV11-2 to TRBJ1-3; no firm D call. The length of the CDR3 is 16 residues. V lost 1 base and J 0 bases, leaving 10 bases between the germline ends. The germline CDR1 and CDR2 sequences are SGHAT and FQNNGV. CDR3 nucleotides: TGTGCCAGCAGCTTAGTTCGGGTTGGCTCTGGAAACACCATATATTTT. This encodes CASSLVRVGSGNTIYF.

This clone was seen a few times. This chain links TRBV18 with TRBJ1-5, with D hard to call. CDR1 and CDR2 (germline): KGHSH, LQKENI. The CDR3 has 15 amino acids. V lost 2 bases to trimming and J lost 6 bases, with 14 bases between them. The CDR3 region is CASSPGRVGSQPQHF. Here the CDR3 DNA reads TGTGCCAGCTCACCAGGTCGGGTCGGGTCTCAGCCCCAGCATTTT.

The chain combines TRBV6-5 with TRBJ1-5; D is unresolved. There are 15 residues in the CDR3. V lost 8 bases and J lost 1, with 15 bases in between. Germline lookup yields CDR1 MNHEY and CDR2 SVGAGI. The CDR3 loop is CASLLGGRSNQPQHF. The CDR3 region has the DNA TGTGCCAGCCTGCTAGGAGGCAGGAGCAATCAGCCCCAGCATTTT.

The CDR3 loop reads CASSQDRGTGYTF. The CDR3 coding sequence is TGCGCCAGCAGCCAAGATCGGGGAACGGGCTACACCTTC. The rearrangement joins TRBV4-3 to TRBJ1-2; no reliable D call. Germline loops: CDR1 LGHNA, CDR2 YSLEER. The V gene lost 0 bases and the J gene lost 8 bases, with 10 bases spanning the gap. The CDR3 is made up of 13 amino acids.

This clone has only one observation. The chain couples TRBV7-6 to TRBJ1-1; TRBD1 is a possible D gene (6 bases). V was clipped by 5 bases and J by 11 bases, with 15 bases between them. CDR1 is SGHVS, CDR2 FNYEAQ, per germline. This CDR3 has 12 residues. CDR3 DNA: TGTGCCAGCAGCCAACAGGGTGAAAAGGCTTTCTTT. Translating gives CASSQQGEKAFF.

This clone was observed a few times. This rearrangement joins TRBV10-3 to TRBJ1-1; 9 bases agree with TRBD1. The CDR3 is made up of 17 amino acids. V shed 6 bases and J 1 base; nucleotides not matched to a gene: 12. The germline CDR1 and CDR2 sequences are ENHRY and SYGVKD. CDR3 nucleotides: TGTGCCATCAGACCCGGACCGGGACAGGGAGCGAACACTGAAGCTTTCTTT. Translating gives CAIRPGPGQGANTEAFF.

This chain links TRBV16 with TRBJ2-2; D uncertain. Germline V lookup: CDR1 KGHSY, CDR2 FQNENV. This CDR3 region has 13 residues. Between the trimmed V and J ends, which lost 7 bases and 3 bases, there was a span of 9 bases. CDR3 sequence: CASTLSDTGELFF. Here the CDR3 DNA reads TGTGCCAGCACCCTTTCTGACACCGGGGAGCTGTTTTTT.

V is TRBV4-2 and J is TRBJ1-5; 7 bases fit TRBD1. This CDR3 comprises 17 residues. Germline V lookup: CDR1 LGHNA, CDR2 YNFKEQ. After removal of 4 bases from V and 3 bases from J, the junction contained 12 bases not matched to a gene. CDR3 coding DNA: TGTGCCAGCAGCCCCCCGGTGACAGGGTCTTTCAATCAGCCCCAGCATTTT. Protein: CASSPPVTGSFNQPQHF.